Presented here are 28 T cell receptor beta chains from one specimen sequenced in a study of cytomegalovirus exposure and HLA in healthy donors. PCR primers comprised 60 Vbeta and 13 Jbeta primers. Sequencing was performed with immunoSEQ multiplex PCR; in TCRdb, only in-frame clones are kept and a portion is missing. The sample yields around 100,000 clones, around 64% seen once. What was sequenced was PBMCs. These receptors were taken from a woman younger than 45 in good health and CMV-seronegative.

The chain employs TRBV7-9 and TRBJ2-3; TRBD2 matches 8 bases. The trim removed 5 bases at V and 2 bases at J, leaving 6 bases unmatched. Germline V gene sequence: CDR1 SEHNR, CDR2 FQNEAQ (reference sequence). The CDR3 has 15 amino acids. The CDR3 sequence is CASSHTSGSTDTQYF. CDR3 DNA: TGTGCCAGCAGCCACACTAGCGGCTCCACAGATACGCAGTATTTT.

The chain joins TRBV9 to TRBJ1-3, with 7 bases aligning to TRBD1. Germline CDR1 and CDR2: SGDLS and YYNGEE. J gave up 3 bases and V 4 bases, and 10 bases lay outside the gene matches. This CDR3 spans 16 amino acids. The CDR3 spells CASSPTTGRVGNTIYF. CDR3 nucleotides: TGTGCCAGCAGCCCTACGACAGGGCGGGTTGGAAACACCATATATTTT. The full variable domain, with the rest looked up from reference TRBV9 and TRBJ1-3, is DSGVTQTPKHLITATGQRVTLRCSPRSGDLSVYWYQQSLDQGLQFLIQYYNGEERAKGNILERFSAQQFPDLHSELNLSSLELGDSALYFCASSPTTGRVGNTIYFGEGSWLTVV.

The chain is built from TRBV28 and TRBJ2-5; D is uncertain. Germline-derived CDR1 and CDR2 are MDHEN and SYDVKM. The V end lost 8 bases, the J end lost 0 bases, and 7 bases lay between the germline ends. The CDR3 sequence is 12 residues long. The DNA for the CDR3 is TGTGCCAGCGTGGCGGACCAAGAGACCCAGTACTTC. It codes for CASVADQETQYF.

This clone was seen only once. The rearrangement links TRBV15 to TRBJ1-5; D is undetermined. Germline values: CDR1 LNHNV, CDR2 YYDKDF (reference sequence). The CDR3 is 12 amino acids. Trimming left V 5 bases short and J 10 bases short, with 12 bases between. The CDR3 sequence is CATSLTLQPQHF. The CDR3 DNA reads TGTGCCACCAGCCTAACCCTTCAACCCCAGCATTTT.

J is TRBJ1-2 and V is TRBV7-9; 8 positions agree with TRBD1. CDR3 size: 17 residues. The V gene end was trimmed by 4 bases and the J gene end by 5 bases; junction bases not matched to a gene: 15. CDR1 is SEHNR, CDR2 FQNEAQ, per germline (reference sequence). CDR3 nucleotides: TGTGCCAGCAGCTACGACAGGGGCGCCCTTACAACATATGGCTACACCTTC. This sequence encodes CASSYDRGALTTYGYTF.

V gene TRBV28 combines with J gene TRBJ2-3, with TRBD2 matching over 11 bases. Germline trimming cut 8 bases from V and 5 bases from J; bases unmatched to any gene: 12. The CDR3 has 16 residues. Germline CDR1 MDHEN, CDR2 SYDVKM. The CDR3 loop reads CASPPRLAGRGDTQYF. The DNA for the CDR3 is TGTGCCAGCCCTCCTCGACTAGCGGGAAGGGGAGATACGCAGTATTTT. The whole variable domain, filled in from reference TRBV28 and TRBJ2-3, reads DVKVTQSSRYLVKRTGEKVFLECVQDMDHENMFWYRQDPGLGLRLIYFSYDVKMKEKGDIPEGYSVSREKKERFSLILESASTNQTSMYLCASPPRLAGRGDTQYFGPGTRLTVL.

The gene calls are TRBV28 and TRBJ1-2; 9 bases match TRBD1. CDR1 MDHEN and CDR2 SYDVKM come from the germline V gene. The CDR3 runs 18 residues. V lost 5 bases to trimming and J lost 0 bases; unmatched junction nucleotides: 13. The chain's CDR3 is CASSAYRGQATANYGYTF. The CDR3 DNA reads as TGTGCCAGCAGTGCCTACAGGGGGCAGGCCACAGCTAACTATGGCTACACCTTC.

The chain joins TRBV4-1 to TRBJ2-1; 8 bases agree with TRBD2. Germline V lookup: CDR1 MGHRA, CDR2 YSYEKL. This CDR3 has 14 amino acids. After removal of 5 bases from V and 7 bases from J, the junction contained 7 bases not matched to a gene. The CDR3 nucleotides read TGCGCCAGCAGCGATACGACTAGCGTAAATGAGCAGTTCTTC. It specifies CASSDTTSVNEQFF.

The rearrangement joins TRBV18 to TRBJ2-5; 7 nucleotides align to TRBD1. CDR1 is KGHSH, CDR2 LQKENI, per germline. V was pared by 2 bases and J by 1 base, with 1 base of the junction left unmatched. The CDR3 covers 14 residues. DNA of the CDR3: TGTGCCAGCTCACCAGGACAGGCCCAAGAGACCCAGTACTTC. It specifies CASSPGQAQETQYF. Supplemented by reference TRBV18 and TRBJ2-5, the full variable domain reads NAGVMQNPRHLVRRRGQEARLRCSPMKGHSHVYWYRQLPEEGLKFMVYLQKENIIDESGMPKERFSAEFPKEGPSILRIQQVVRGDSAAYFCASSPGQAQETQYFGPGTRLLVL.

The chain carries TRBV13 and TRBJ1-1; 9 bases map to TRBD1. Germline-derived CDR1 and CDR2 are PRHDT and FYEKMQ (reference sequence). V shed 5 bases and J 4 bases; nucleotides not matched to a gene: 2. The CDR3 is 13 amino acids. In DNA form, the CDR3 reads TGTGCCAGCAGCCCGACAGGGGGCACTGAAGCTTTCTTT. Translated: CASSPTGGTEAFF.

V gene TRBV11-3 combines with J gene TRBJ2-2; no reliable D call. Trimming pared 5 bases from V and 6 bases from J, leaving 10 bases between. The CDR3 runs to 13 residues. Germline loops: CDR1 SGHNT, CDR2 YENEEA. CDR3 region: CASSPGDPGELFF. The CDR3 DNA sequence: TGTGCCAGCAGCCCCGGTGATCCCGGGGAGCTGTTTTTT.

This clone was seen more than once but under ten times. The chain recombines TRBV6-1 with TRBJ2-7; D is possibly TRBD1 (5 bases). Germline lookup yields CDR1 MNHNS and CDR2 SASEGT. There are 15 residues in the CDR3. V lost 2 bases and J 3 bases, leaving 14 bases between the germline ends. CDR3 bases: TGTGCCAGCAGTGAAAGGCAGGGAACCAGCTACGAGCAGTACTTC. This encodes CASSERQGTSYEQYF.

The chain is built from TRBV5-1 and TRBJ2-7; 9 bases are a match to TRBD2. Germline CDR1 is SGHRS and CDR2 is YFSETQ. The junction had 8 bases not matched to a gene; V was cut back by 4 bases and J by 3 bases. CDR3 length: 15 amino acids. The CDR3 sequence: CASSERGGGGYEQYF. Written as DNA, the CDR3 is TGCGCCAGCAGCGAAAGGGGCGGGGGGGGCTACGAGCAGTACTTC.

Here the CDR3 DNA reads TGTGCCAGCAGTGATCGGCCAGGCCCAGAAAAACTGTTTTTT. It is translated as CASSDRPGPEKLFF. The rearrangement joins TRBV2 to TRBJ1-4, with D unresolved. V was shortened by 3 bases and J by 8 bases, with 13 bases between the two germline ends. Germline V lookup: CDR1 SNHLY, CDR2 FYNNEI. CDR3 length: 14 residues. The complete variable domain, with remaining parts taken from reference TRBV2 and TRBJ1-4, reads EPEVTQTPSHQVTQMGQEVILRCVPISNHLYFYWYRQILGQKVEFLVSFYNNEISEKSEIFDDQFSVERPDGSNFTLKIRSTKLEDSAMYFCASSDRPGPEKLFFGSGTQLSVL.

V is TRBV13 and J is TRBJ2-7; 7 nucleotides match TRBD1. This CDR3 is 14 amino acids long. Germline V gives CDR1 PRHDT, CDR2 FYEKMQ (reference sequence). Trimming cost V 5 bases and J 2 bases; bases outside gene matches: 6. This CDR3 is CASSPGTETYEQYF. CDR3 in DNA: TGTGCCAGCAGCCCCGGGACAGAGACCTACGAGCAGTACTTC.

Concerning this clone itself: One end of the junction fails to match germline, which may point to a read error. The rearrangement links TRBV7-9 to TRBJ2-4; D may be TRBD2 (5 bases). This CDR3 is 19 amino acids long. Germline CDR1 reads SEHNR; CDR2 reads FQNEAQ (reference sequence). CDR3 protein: CSSSPPYSGINVAKNIQYF. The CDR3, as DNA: TGTTCCAGCAGTCCTCCCTACTCGGGGATCAACGTAGCCAAAAACATTCAGTACTTC.

CDR3 residues: CASRNLGQGNNEKLFF. In DNA, the CDR3 is TGTGCCAGCCGAAATCTCGGACAGGGGAACAATGAAAAACTGTTTTTT. The chain carries TRBV19 and TRBJ1-4; 9 positions agree with TRBD1. The CDR3 is 16 residues long. The germline CDR1 and CDR2 sequences are LNHDA and SQIVND (reference sequence). Trimming removed 9 bases from V and 5 bases from J; junction bases left unmatched: 13.

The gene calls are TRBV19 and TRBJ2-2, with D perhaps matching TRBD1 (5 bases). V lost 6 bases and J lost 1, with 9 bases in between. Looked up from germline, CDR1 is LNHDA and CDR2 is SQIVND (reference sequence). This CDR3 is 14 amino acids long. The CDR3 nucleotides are TGTGCCAGTAGGCGGCAGGGGAACACCGGGGAGCTGTTTTTT. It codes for CASRRQGNTGELFF. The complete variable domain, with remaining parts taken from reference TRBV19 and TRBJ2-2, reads DGGITQSPKYLFRKEGQNVTLSCEQNLNHDAMYWYRQDPGQGLRLIYYSQIVNDFQKGDIAEGYSVSREKKESFPLTVTSAQKNPTAFYLCASRRQGNTGELFFGEGSRLTVL.

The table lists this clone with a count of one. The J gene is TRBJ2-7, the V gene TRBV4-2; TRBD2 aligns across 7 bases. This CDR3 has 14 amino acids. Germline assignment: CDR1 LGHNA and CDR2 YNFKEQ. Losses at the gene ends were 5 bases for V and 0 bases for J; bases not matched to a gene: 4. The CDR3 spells CASSKGGSSYEQYF. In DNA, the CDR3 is TGTGCCAGCAGCAAAGGCGGGAGCTCCTACGAGCAGTACTTC.

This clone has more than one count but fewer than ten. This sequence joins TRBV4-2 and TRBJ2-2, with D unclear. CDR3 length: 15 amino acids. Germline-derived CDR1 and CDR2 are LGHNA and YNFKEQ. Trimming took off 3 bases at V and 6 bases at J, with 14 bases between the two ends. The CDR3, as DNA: TGTGCCAGCAGCCAGCCCACTGTGGAGTCCGGGGAGCTGTTTTTT. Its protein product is CASSQPTVESGELFF.

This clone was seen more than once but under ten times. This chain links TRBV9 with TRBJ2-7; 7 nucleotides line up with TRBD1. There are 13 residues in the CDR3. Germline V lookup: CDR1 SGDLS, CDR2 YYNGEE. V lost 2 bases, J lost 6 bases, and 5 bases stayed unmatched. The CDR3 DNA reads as TGTGCCAGCAGCGTCGCTCCAGGGGGCGAGCAGTACTTC. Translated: CASSVAPGGEQYF.

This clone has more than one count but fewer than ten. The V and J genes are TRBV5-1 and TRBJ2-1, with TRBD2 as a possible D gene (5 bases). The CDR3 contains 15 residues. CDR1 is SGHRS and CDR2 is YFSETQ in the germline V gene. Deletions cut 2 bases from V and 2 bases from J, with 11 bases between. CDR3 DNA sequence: TGCGCCAGCAGCTTAATCGGGGAGACCTACAATGAGCAGTTCTTC. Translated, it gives CASSLIGETYNEQFF.

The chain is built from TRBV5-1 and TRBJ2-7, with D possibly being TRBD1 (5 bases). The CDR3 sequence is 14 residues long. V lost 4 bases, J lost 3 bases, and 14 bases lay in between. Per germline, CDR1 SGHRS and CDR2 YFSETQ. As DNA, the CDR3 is TGCGCCAGCAGCCTCTCGGCAGGGAACTACGAGCAGTACTTC. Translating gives CASSLSAGNYEQYF.

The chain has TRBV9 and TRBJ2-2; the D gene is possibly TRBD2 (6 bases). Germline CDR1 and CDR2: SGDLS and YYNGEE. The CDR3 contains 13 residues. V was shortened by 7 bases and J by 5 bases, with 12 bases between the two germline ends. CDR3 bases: TGTGCCAGCTCTATCGGGAGTACCGGGGAGCTGTTTTTT. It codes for CASSIGSTGELFF.

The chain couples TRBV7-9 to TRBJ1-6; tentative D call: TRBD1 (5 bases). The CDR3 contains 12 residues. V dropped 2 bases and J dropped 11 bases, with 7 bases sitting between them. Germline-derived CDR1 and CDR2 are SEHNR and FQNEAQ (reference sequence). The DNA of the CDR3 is TGTGCCAGCAGCTTAAGGGGAACACCCCTCCACTTT. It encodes CASSLRGTPLHF.

The DNA for the CDR3 is TGCGCCAGCAGGGAGACAGAACTTAGCAATCAGCCCCAGCATTTT. It codes for CASRETELSNQPQHF. The genes are TRBV10-2 and TRBJ1-5; perhaps TRBD1 as D (5 bases). This CDR3 spans 15 amino acids. The V gene lost 6 bases and the J gene lost 0 bases, with 12 bases spanning the gap. Per the germline V gene, CDR1 is WSHSY and CDR2 is SAAADI.

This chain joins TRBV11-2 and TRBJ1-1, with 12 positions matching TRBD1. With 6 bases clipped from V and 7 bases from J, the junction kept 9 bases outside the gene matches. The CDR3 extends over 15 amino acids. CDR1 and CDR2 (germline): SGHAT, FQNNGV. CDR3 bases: TGTGCCAGCAGGGGCCGGGACAGGGGGCCAGATGAAGCTTTCTTT. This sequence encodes CASRGRDRGPDEAFF.

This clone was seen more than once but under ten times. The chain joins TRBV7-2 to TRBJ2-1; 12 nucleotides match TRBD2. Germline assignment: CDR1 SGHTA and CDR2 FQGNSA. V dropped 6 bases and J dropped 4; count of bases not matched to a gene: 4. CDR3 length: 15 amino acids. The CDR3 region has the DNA TGTGCCAGCAGAGACGGACTAGCGGGATACAATGAGCAGTTCTTC. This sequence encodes CASRDGLAGYNEQFF. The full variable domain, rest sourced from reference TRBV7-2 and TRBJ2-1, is GAGVSQSPSNKVTEKGKDVELRCDPISGHTALYWYRQSLGQGLEFLIYFQGNSAPDKSGLPSDRFSAERTGGSVSTLTIQRTQQEDSAVYLCASRDGLAGYNEQFFGPGTRLTVL.